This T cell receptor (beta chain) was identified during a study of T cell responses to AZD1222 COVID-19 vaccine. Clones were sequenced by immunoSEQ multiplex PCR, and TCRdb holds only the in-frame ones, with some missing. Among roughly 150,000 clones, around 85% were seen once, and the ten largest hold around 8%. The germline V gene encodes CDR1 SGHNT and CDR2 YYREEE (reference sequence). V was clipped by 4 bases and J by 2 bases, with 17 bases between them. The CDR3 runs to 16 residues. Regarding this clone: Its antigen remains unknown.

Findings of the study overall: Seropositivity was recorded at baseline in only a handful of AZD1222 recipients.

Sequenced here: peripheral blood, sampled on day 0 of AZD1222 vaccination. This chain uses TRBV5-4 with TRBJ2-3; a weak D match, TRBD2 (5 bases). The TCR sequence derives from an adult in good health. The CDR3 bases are TGTGCCAGCAGCAACCCCAGCGGAGACACCACAGATACGCAGTATTTT. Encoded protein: CASSNPSGDTTDTQYF.